This T cell receptor beta chain stems from a study of beta chain features in type 1 diabetes. Isolation of CD4+ naive, central memory, regulatory and stem cell-like memory cells was achieved by sorting via CD45RO/CCR7/CD25/CD127/CD95/CD27. The sequenced template was cDNA made from the entire isolated RNA. Profiling relied on immunoSEQ multiplex PCR, and the TCRdb table lists in-frame clones only, not all of them. The table lists over 100,000 clones, 40% of them singletons. Per the germline V gene, CDR1 is SEHNR and CDR2 is FQNEAQ (reference sequence). This CDR3 is built from 17 residues. Trimming removed 5 bases at V and 2 bases at J, with 18 bases between.

Sequences were obtained from stem cell memory CD4+ T cells from blood. The rearrangement uses TRBV7-9 and TRBJ2-2; D is unclear. This receptor was identified in a woman under 30 in good health. Here the CDR3 DNA reads TGTGCCAGCAGCCTACTCCTCATGGGCCTTAACACCGGGGAGCTGTTTTTT. Protein: CASSLLLMGLNTGELFF.